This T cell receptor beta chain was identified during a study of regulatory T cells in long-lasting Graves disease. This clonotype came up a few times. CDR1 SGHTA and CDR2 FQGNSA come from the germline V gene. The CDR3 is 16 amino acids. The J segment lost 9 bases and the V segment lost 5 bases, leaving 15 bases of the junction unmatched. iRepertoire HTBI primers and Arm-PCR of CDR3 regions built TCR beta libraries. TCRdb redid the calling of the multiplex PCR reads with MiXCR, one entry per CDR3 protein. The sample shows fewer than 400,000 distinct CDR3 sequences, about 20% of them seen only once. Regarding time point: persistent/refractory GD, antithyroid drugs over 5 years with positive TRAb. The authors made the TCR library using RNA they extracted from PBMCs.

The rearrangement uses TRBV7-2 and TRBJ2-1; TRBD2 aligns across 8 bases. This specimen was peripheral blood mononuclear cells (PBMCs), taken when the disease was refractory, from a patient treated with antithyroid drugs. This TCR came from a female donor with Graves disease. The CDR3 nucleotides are TGTGCCAGCAGCCCCGTAGCGGGGAATGGACTCAGTGAGCAGTTCTTC. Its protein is CASSPVAGNGLSEQFF.